This T cell receptor beta chain comes out of a study of radiotherapy plus CTLA-4 blockade in lung cancer. Study-level information: Of all patients, under 20% responded objectively and around 31% showed disease control.

About this clone itself: Its antigen remains unidentified.

CDR3 length equals 14 residues. The V end was cut by 0 bases, the J end by 2 bases, with 6 bases between. CDR1 is SGHRS, CDR2 YFSETQ, per germline. Study-level points and caveats: Radiotherapy was combined with ipilimumab, and tumor-derived TCR clones then expanded in blood.

TCRdb's copy holds only in-frame clones and misses some; the assay was immunoSEQ multiplex PCR. The sample holds about 31,000 clones, approximately 80% seen once. Chemo-refractory metastatic non-small-cell lung cancer patients were treated with focal radiation plus CTLA-4 blockade with ipilimumab. The material was peripheral blood, obtained from a patient treated with radiotherapy plus ipilimumab. This TCR came from a human donor with non-small cell lung cancer who had stable disease on radiotherapy plus ipilimumab. V and J are TRBV5-1 and TRBJ2-1; no clear D. CDR3 coding DNA: TGCGCCAGCAGCTTGGAACACGCCTACAATGAGCAGTTCTTC. Amino acid sequence: CASSLEHAYNEQFF.